These T cell receptor beta chains were read from a single sample in a study of T-cell memory formation after mild COVID-19. MiXCR was run by TCRdb on the 5' RACE reads, yielding one entry per CDR3 protein. The sample contains roughly 250,000 distinct CDR3 sequences, approximately 16% of which appear only once. Source material: PBMCs or a T cell subset sorted from them (not recorded which). The receptors were gathered from a man between 18 and 35 years old who had mild COVID-19 (a few samples of this study predate the infection). Cell type and time point are not known. Each CDR3 is given with its conserved first and last residue. The D gene is left open where the match is weak. Size values are once, few and many counts, or a class for expanded clones, and some rows have none.

NA	NA	TRBV7-2	TRBJ2-1	CASSSPSTLTSYNEQFF	TGTGCCAGCAGCTCCCCTTCGACGTTGACTTCCTACAATGAGCAGTTCTTC
NA	NA	TRBV5-1	TRBJ2-5	CASSHVGLETQYF	TGCGCCAGCAGTCACGTCGGCCTTGAGACCCAGTACTTC
NA	few	TRBV7-7	TRBJ2-2	CASSLAGTSGELFF	TGTGCTAGCAGCTTAGCAGGGACCTCCGGGGAGCTGTTTTTT
NA	NA	TRBV14	TRBJ2-5	CASSQEGGQYGTQYF	TGTGCCAGCAGCCAAGAGGGGGGCCAGTATGGGACCCAGTACTTC
NA	few	TRBV5-1	TRBJ2-4	CASSLSLAKNIQYF	TGCGCCAGCAGCTTGAGTTTGGCCAAAAACATTCAGTACTTC
NA	NA	TRBV18	TRBJ1-2	CASSPGTQPYGYTF	TGTGCCAGCTCACCAGGGACTCAACCCTATGGCTACACCTTC
TRBD1	NA	TRBV11-2	TRBJ1-1	CASSLNRGYTEAFF	TGTGCCAGCAGCTTAAACAGGGGCTACACTGAAGCTTTCTTT
TRBD1	few	TRBV5-1	TRBJ2-2	CASSLVGTATGELFF	TGCGCCAGCAGCTTGGTCGGGACAGCCACCGGGGAGCTGTTTTTT
NA	NA	TRBV5-1	TRBJ2-1	CASSRTVGEQFF	TGCGCCAGCAGCCGGACAGTTGGGGAGCAGTTCTTC
NA	NA	TRBV18	TRBJ2-6	CASSPATEWANVLTF	TGTGCCAGCTCACCTGCGACCGAGTGGGCCAACGTCCTGACTTTC
TRBD2	NA	TRBV14	TRBJ2-3	CASSLTSGGRGTDTQYF	TGTGCCAGCAGCCTAACCTCGGGGGGGCGCGGCACAGATACGCAGTATTTT
TRBD1	few	TRBV6-2/TRBV6-3	TRBJ2-1	CASSRDRGVYNEQFF	TGTGCCAGCAGTCGCGACAGGGGAGTCTACAATGAGCAGTTCTTC
NA	few	TRBV28	TRBJ2-3	CASSGSQTSTDTQYF	TGTGCCAGCAGTGGATCCCAGACTAGCACAGATACGCAGTATTTT
NA	many	TRBV12-3/TRBV12-4	TRBJ1-1	CASSLNRNEAFF	TGTGCCAGCAGTTTAAACAGAAATGAAGCTTTCTTT
NA	NA	TRBV28	TRBJ2-3	CASSLRRLDYSGTDTQYF	TGTGCCAGCAGTTTGCGACGACTCGATTATAGCGGAACAGATACGCAGTATTTT
NA	NA	TRBV12-5	TRBJ1-2	CASGLMDYGYTF	TGTGCTAGTGGTTTGATGGACTATGGCTACACCTTC
TRBD2	NA	TRBV20-1	TRBJ2-2	CSTPSGGTGELFF	TGCAGTACGCCTAGCGGGGGAACCGGGGAGCTGTTTTTT
NA	NA	TRBV7-8	TRBJ2-1	CASSEVLPLNNEQFF	TGTGCCAGCAGCGAAGTACTTCCTCTGAACAATGAGCAGTTCTTC
TRBD1	NA	TRBV7-2	TRBJ2-5	CASSLGQGAKETQYF	TGTGCCAGCAGCTTAGGACAGGGGGCGAAGGAGACCCAGTACTTC
NA	NA	TRBV9	TRBJ1-1	CASSVEANTEAFF	TGTGCCAGCAGCGTAGAAGCGAACACTGAAGCTTTCTTT
NA	NA	TRBV9	TRBJ2-1	CASSVEGFYNEQFF	TGTGCCAGCAGCGTAGAGGGGTTCTACAATGAGCAGTTCTTC
TRBD1	NA	TRBV4-2	TRBJ1-5	CASSLDRDSHQPQHF	TGTGCCAGCAGCCTTGACAGGGATTCGCATCAGCCCCAGCATTTT
NA	NA	TRBV7-9	TRBJ2-7	CASSFIGHLYEQYF	TGTGCCAGCAGCTTCATAGGACACCTCTACGAGCAGTACTTC
TRBD2	NA	TRBV20-1	TRBJ2-3	CSASGGGAWADTQYF	TGCAGTGCTAGTGGCGGGGGGGCCTGGGCAGATACGCAGTATTTT
TRBD2	NA	TRBV5-1	TRBJ2-5	CASSPRGGPETQYF	TGCGCCAGCAGCCCGCGGGGGGGTCCAGAGACCCAGTACTTC
TRBD1	few	TRBV7-2	TRBJ1-1	CASSPPGQGEAFF	TGTGCCAGCAGCCCCCCGGGACAGGGTGAGGCTTTCTTT
NA	NA	TRBV29-1	TRBJ2-3	CSVEGGAGSTDTQYF	TGCAGCGTTGAAGGCGGGGCGGGGAGCACAGATACGCAGTATTTT
NA	NA	TRBV5-1	TRBJ2-3	CASSLTAQDTQYF	TGCGCCAGCAGCTTGACAGCGCAGGATACGCAGTATTTT
TRBD2	NA	TRBV7-2	TRBJ2-1	CASSLGAGDNEQFF	TGTGCCAGCAGCTTAGGTGCGGGGGACAATGAGCAGTTCTTC
NA	few	TRBV5-1	TRBJ1-1	CASSWMIANTEAFF	TGCGCCAGCAGCTGGATGATCGCGAACACTGAAGCTTTCTTT
TRBD1	NA	TRBV20-1	TRBJ2-7	CSARDRGTYEQYF	TGCAGTGCCCGGGACAGGGGGACCTACGAGCAGTACTTC
TRBD1	few	TRBV4-1	TRBJ2-5	CASRGQGETQYF	TGCGCCAGCAGGGGACAGGGGGAGACCCAGTACTTC
NA	NA	TRBV7-9	TRBJ1-2	CASTLPSREGYGYTF	TGTGCCAGCACCTTGCCCTCCAGGGAGGGCTATGGCTACACCTTC
NA	NA	TRBV5-1	TRBJ1-3	CASSFGQVYSGNTIYF	TGCGCCAGCAGCTTTGGCCAGGTATACTCTGGAAACACCATATATTTT
NA	NA	TRBV7-6	TRBJ2-1	CASSQASDEQFF	TGTGCCAGCAGCCAGGCCAGCGATGAGCAGTTCTTC
NA	many	TRBV5-4	TRBJ2-1	CASSPRQHHSYNEQFF	TGTGCCAGCAGCCCGAGACAGCACCACTCCTACAATGAGCAGTTCTTC
NA	few	TRBV4-2	TRBJ2-1	CASSRQVGAGDNEQFF	TGTGCCAGCAGCCGACAGGTAGGGGCTGGGGACAATGAGCAGTTCTTC
TRBD1	many	TRBV7-3	TRBJ2-1	CASSLRQGADEQFF	TGTGCCAGCAGCCTAAGACAGGGGGCGGATGAGCAGTTCTTC
NA	few	TRBV9	TRBJ2-3	CASSGGMDTQYF	TGTGCCAGCAGCGGTGGAATGGATACGCAGTATTTT
NA	NA	TRBV6-5	TRBJ1-6	CASSYSGRRSYNSPLHF	TGTGCCAGCAGTTACTCGGGCCGCCGCTCCTATAATTCACCCCTCCACTTT
TRBD2	many	TRBV20-1	TRBJ2-1	CSARPLAVSYNEQFF	TGCAGTGCTAGGCCCCTAGCGGTCTCCTACAATGAGCAGTTCTTC
TRBD1	NA	TRBV7-8	TRBJ2-4	CASSRDRVKNIQYF	TGTGCCAGCAGCCGAGACAGGGTCAAAAACATTCAGTACTTC
NA	many	TRBV7-9	TRBJ2-2	CASSPRTRELFF	TGTGCCAGCAGCCCTAGGACTCGGGAGCTGTTTTTT
TRBD1	many	TRBV12-3/TRBV12-4	TRBJ2-5	CASSTGQGVETQYF	TGTGCCAGCAGTACAGGACAGGGAGTAGAGACCCAGTACTTC
NA	few	TRBV4-1	TRBJ2-7	CASSQFTGEPEQYF	TGCGCCAGCAGCCAATTTACAGGAGAGCCCGAGCAGTACTTC
NA	NA	TRBV29-1	TRBJ1-1	CSVTVWNTEAFF	TGCAGCGTTACCGTGTGGAACACTGAAGCTTTCTTT
TRBD1	few	TRBV18	TRBJ2-5	CASSLGQGAGETQYF	TGTGCCAGCTCACTCGGACAGGGGGCGGGAGAGACCCAGTACTTC
NA	NA	TRBV15	TRBJ1-2	CATGNPGSYGYTF	TGTGCCACGGGCAACCCGGGTAGCTATGGCTACACCTTC
NA	few	TRBV5-1	TRBJ2-3	CASSLASFITDTQYF	TGCGCCAGCAGCTTGGCTAGCTTTATCACAGATACGCAGTATTTT
NA	NA	TRBV12-3/TRBV12-4	TRBJ1-2	CASSPSMRALIYGYTF	TGTGCCAGCAGCCCGAGTATGCGGGCACTGATCTATGGCTACACCTTC
TRBD1	few	TRBV7-2	TRBJ2-7	CASSSRGSGEQYF	TGTGCCAGCAGCTCCAGGGGGTCAGGCGAGCAGTACTTC
NA	many	TRBV12-3/TRBV12-4	TRBJ1-1	CASTTGGPVRAFF	TGTGCCAGCACGACAGGCGGCCCCGTTAGAGCTTTCTTT
NA	NA	TRBV11-2	TRBJ2-5	CASSIGGRETQYF	TGTGCCAGCAGCATAGGGGGAAGAGAGACCCAGTACTTC
TRBD1	few	TRBV29-1	TRBJ1-1	CSGQRQGAAEAFF	TGCAGCGGACAACGACAGGGGGCGGCTGAAGCTTTCTTT
NA	NA	TRBV6-5	TRBJ1-2	CASSYSDYGYTF	TGTGCCAGCAGTTACTCGGACTATGGCTACACCTTC
TRBD1	few	TRBV6-6	TRBJ1-2	CASGQGAHNYGYTF	TGTGCCAGCGGACAGGGGGCGCATAACTATGGCTACACCTTC
NA	many	TRBV6-5	TRBJ2-1	CASNNRYNEQFF	TGTGCCAGCAATAACAGGTACAATGAGCAGTTCTTC
NA	many	TRBV5-1	TRBJ2-1	CASSLVAGLSYNEQFF	TGCGCCAGCAGCTTGGTGGCAGGACTCTCCTACAATGAGCAGTTCTTC
NA	many	TRBV7-2	TRBJ2-3	CASSLGPVADTQYF	TGTGCCAGCAGCTTAGGCCCTGTTGCAGATACGCAGTATTTT
TRBD1	NA	TRBV6-5	TRBJ1-1	CASSYSGDRGSTEAFF	TGTGCCAGCAGTTACTCAGGGGACAGGGGGTCCACTGAAGCTTTCTTT